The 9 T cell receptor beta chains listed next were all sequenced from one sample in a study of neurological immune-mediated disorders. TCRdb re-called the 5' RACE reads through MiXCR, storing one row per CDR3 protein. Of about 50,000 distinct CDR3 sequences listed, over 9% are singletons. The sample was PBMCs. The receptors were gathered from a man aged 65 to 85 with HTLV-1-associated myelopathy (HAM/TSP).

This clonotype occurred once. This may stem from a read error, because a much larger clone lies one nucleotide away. In DNA, the CDR3 is TGTGCCATCAGCTTATTCGGGACTACCCAGGCATATGAGCAGTTCTTC. The encoded protein is CAISLFGTTQAYEQFF. The V gene is TRBV7-3, the J gene TRBJ2-1; 7 nucleotides align to TRBD2. CDR1 is SGHTA and CDR2 is FQGTGA in the germline V gene. The CDR3 loop spans 16 amino acids.

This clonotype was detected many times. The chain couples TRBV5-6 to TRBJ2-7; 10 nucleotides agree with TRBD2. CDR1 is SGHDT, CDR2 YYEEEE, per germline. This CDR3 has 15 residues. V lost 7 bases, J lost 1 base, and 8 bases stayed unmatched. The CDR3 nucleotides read TGTGCCAGCTATGGGGGACTAGCGAATTCCTACGAGCAGTACTTC. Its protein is CASYGGLANSYEQYF.

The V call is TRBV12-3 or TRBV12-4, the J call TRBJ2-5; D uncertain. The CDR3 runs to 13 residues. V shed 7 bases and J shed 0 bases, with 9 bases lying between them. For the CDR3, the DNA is TGTGCCAGCACCTCCGCGTACCAAGAGACCCAGTACTTC. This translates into CASTSAYQETQYF.

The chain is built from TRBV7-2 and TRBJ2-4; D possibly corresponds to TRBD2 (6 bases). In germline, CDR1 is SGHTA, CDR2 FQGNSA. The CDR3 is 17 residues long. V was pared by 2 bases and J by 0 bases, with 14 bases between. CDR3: CASSLRELGGAKNIQYF. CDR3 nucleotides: TGTGCCAGCAGCTTAAGGGAGTTGGGGGGAGCCAAAAACATTCAGTACTTC. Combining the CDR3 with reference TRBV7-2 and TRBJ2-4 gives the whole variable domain GAGVSQSPSNKVTEKGKDVELRCDPISGHTALYWYRQSLGQGLEFLIYFQGNSAPDKSGLPSDRFSAERTGGSVSTLTIQRTQQEDSAVYLCASSLRELGGAKNIQYFGAGTRLSVL.

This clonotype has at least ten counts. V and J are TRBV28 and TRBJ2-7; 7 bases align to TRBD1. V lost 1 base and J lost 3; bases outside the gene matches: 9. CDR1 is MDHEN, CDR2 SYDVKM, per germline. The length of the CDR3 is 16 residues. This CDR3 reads CASSLYSGTAYYEQYF. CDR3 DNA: TGTGCCAGCAGTTTATATTCCGGGACAGCTTACTACGAGCAGTACTTC.

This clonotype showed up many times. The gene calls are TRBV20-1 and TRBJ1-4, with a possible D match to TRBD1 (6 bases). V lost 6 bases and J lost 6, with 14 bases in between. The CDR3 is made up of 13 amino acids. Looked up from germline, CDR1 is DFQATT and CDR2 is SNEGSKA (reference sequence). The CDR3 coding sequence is TGCAGTGCCGAGACGGGGGCGGATGAAAAACTGTTTTTT. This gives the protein CSAETGADEKLFF.

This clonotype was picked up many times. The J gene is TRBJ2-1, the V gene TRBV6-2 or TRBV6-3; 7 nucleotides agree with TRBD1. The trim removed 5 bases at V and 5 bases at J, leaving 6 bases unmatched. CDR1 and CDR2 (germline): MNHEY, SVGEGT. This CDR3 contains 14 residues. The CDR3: CASSVTGQNNEQFF. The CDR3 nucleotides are TGTGCCAGCAGTGTGACAGGGCAGAACAATGAGCAGTTCTTC.

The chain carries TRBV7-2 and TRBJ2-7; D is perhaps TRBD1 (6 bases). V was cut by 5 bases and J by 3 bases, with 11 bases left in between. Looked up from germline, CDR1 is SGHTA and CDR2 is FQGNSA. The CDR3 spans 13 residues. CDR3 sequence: CASSRRTDYEQYF. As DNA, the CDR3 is TGTGCCAGCAGCCGCCGGACAGACTACGAGCAGTACTTC.

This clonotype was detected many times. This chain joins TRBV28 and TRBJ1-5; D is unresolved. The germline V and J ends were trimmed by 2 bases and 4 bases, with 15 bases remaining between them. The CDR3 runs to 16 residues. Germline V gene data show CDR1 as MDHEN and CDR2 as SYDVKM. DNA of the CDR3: TGTGCCAGCAGTTTAACCCGACGTCGGGTAAATCAGCCCCAGCATTTT. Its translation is CASSLTRRRVNQPQHF.